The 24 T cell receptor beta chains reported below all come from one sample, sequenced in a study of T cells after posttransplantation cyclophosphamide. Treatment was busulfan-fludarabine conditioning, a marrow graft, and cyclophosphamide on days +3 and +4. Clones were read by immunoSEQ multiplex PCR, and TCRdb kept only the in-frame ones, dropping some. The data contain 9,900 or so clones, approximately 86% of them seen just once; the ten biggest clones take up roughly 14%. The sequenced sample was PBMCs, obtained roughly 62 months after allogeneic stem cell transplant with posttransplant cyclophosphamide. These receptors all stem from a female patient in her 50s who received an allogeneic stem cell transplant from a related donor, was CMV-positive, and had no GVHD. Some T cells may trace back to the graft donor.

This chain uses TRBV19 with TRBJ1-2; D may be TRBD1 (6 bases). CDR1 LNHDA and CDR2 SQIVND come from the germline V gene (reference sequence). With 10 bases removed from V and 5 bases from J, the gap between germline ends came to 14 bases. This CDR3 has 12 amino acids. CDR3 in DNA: TGTGCCACCCAACCCGGACAGTATGGCTACACCTTC. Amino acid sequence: CATQPGQYGYTF.

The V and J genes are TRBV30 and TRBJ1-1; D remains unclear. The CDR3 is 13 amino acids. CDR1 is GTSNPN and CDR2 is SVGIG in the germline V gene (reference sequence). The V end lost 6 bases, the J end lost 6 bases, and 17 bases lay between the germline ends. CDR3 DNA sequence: TGTGCCTGCAGCAGCGGACTCGGGGCTGAAGCTTTCTTT. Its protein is CACSSGLGAEAFF.

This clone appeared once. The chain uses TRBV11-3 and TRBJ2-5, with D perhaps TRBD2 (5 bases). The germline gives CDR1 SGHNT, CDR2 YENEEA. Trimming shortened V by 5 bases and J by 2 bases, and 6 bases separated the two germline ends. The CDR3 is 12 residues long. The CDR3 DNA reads TGTGCCAGCAGCCGGGGTCAAGAGACCCAGTACTTC. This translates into CASSRGQETQYF.

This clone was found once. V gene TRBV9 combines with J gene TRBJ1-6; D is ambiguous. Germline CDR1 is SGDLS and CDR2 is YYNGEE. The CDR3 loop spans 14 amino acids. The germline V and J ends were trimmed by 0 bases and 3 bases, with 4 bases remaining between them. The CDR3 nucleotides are TGTGCCAGCAGCGTAGGGAGCTATAATTCACCCCTCCACTTT. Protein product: CASSVGSYNSPLHF.

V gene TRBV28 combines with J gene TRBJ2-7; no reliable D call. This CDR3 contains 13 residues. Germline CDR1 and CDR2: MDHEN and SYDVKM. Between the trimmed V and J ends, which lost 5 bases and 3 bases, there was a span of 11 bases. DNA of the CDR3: TGTGCCAGCAGTCCACTTACGTACTACGAGCAGTACTTC. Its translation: CASSPLTYYEQYF.

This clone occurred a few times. The CDR3 is CASSDTPQGAGLNTEAFF. In nucleotides, the CDR3 is TGTGCCAGCAGTGACACCCCACAGGGGGCCGGTTTGAACACTGAAGCTTTCTTT. The chain has TRBV6-4 and TRBJ1-1, with 9 bases identical to TRBD1. V lost 2 bases to trimming and J lost 0 bases; unmatched junction nucleotides: 10. From germline, CDR1 is MRHNA and CDR2 SNTAGT. The CDR3 runs to 18 residues.

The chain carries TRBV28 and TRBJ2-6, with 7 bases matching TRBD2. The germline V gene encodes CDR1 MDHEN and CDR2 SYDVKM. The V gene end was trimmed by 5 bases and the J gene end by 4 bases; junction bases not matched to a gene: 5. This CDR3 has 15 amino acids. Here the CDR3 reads CASSIGGSGANVLTF. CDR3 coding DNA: TGTGCCAGCAGTATCGGGGGGTCAGGGGCCAACGTCCTGACTTTC.

The CDR3 DNA is TGTGCCATCAGTGAGGCACAGGGTGGGAATCAGCCCCAGCATTTT. Amino acids: CAISEAQGGNQPQHF. The rearrangement joins TRBV10-3 to TRBJ1-5, with D maybe TRBD1 (6 bases). The CDR3 extends over 15 amino acids. V shed 2 bases and J shed 4 bases, with 12 bases lying between them. CDR1 and CDR2 from the germline V gene are ENHRY and SYGVKD.

CDR3 protein: CASSLEHQVNTQYF. The CDR3 DNA reads as TGTGCCAGCAGCTTGGAACACCAAGTAAATACGCAGTATTTT. This rearrangement joins TRBV5-5 to TRBJ2-3; D unresolved. The CDR3 contains 14 residues. V lost 0 bases and J lost 7, with 12 bases in between. Germline loops: CDR1 SGHKS, CDR2 YYEKEE (reference sequence).

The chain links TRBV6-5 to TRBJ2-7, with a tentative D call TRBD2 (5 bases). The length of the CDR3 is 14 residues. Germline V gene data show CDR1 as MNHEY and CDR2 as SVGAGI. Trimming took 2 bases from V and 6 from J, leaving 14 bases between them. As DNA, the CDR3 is TGTGCCAGCAGTTACGTGGACTGGAAGGGCGAGCAGTACTTC. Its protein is CASSYVDWKGEQYF.

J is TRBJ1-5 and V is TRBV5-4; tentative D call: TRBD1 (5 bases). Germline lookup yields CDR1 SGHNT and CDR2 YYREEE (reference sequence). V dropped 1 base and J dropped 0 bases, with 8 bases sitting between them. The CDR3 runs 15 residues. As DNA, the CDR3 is TGTGCCAGCAGCTTGACGGGGGATAGCAATCAGCCCCAGCATTTT. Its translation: CASSLTGDSNQPQHF.

CDR3 bases: TGTGCCAGCAGTCCAAACAGGGTAGCTAACACTGAAGCTTTCTTT. Its protein product is CASSPNRVANTEAFF. This chain links TRBV6-6 with TRBJ1-1, with TRBD1 as a possible D gene (6 bases). The germline V gene encodes CDR1 MNHNY and CDR2 SVGAGI (reference sequence). V lost 5 bases and J 2 bases, leaving 15 bases between the germline ends. This CDR3 is built from 15 residues.

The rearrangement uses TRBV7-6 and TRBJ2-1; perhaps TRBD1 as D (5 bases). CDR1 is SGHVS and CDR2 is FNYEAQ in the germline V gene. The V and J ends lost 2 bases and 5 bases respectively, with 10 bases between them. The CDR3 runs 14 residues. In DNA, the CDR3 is TGTGCCAGCAGCTTAATGCGGACAAACAATGAGCAGTTCTTC. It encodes CASSLMRTNNEQFF.

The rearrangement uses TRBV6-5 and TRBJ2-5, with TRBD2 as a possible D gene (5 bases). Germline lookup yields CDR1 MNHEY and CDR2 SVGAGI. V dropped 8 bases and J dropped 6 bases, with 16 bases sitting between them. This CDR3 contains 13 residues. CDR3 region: CASYTGAAQTQYF. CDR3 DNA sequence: TGTGCCAGCTACACCGGAGCGGCGCAGACCCAGTACTTC.

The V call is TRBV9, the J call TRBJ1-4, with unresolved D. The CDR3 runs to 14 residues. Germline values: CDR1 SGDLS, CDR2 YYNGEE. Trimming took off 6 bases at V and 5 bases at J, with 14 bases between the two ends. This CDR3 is CASTGSGGNEKLFF. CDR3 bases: TGTGCCAGCACCGGGTCGGGCGGGAATGAAAAACTGTTTTTT.

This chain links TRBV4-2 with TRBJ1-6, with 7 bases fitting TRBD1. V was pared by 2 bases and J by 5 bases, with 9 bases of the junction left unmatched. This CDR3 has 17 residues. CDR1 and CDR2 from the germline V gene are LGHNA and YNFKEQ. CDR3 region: CASSQRARDSNNSPLHF. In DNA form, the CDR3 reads TGTGCCAGCAGCCAAAGGGCCCGGGACAGCAATAATTCACCCCTCCACTTT.

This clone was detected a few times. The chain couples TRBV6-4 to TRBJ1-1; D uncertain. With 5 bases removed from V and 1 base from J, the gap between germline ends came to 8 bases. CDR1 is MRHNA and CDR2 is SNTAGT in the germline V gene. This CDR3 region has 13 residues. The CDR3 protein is CASSLEENTEAFF. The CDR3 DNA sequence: TGTGCCAGCAGTCTAGAGGAGAACACTGAAGCTTTCTTT.

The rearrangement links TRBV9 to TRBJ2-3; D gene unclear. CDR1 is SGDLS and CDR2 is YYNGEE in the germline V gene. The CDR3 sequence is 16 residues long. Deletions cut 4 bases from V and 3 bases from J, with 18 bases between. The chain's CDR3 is CASSSVGSLDTDTQYF. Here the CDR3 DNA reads TGTGCCAGCAGCTCAGTAGGTAGCCTGGATACAGATACGCAGTATTTT.

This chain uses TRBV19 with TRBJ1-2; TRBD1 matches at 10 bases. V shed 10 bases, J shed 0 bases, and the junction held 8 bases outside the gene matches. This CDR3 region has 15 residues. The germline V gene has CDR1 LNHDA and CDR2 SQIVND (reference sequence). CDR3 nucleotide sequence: TGTGCCACCGAGCGGGGACAGGGGCCTAACTATGGCTACACCTTC. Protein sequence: CATERGQGPNYGYTF.

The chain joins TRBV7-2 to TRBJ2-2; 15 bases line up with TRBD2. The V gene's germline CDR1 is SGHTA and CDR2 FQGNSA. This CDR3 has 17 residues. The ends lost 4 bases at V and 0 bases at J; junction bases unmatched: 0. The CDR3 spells CASSWTSGRANTGELFF. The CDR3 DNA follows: TGTGCCAGCAGCTGGACTAGCGGGAGGGCGAACACCGGGGAGCTGTTTTTT.

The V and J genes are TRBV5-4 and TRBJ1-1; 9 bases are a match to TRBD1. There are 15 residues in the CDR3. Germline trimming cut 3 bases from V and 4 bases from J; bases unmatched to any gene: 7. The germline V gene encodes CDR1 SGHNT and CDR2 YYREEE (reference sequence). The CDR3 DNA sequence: TGTGCCAGCAGCTCCATAGGACAGGGGCCCACTGAAGCTTTCTTT. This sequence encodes CASSSIGQGPTEAFF.

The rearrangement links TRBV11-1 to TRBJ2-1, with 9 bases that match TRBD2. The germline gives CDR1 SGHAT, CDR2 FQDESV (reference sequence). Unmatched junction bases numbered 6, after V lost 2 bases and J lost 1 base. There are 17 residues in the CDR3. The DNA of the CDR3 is TGTGCCAGCAGCTTACCTGCTAGCGGGGCATCCTACAATGAGCAGTTCTTC. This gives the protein CASSLPASGASYNEQFF.

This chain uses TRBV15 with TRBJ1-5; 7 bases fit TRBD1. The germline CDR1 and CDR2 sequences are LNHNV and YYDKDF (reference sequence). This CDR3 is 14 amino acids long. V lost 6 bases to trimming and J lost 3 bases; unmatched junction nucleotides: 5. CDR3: CATRRTGFNQPQHF. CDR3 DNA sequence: TGTGCCACCAGAAGGACAGGCTTCAATCAGCCCCAGCATTTT.

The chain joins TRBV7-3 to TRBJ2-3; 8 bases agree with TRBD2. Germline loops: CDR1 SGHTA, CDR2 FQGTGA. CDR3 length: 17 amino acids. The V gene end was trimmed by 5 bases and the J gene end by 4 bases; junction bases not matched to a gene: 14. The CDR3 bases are TGTGCCAGCAGCCCGGGGACTAGTATTTACCCACCAGATACGCAGTATTTT. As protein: CASSPGTSIYPPDTQYF.